A selection of T cell receptor beta chains follows, all from one sample in a study of T cell clones after liver transplantation. These receptors lack a known antigen. Sequenced by immunoSEQ multiplex PCR; TCRdb stores in-frame clones only, minus some. The repertoire holds 500 to 600 clones, with roughly 40% as singletons. Sequenced: CD8+ T cells from cultured PBMCs. The origin of the receptors is a human patient who received a liver transplant. Some T cells may trace back to the graft donor. The conserved cysteine and the conserved F or W are not part of the CDR3 here. The order of the fields is V gene, J gene, D gene, CDR3 protein. D genes are given only for firm matches.

V: TRBV7-2; J: TRBJ2-7; D: -; CDR3: ASSLIAPAYEQY
V: TRBV7-3; J: TRBJ2-7; D: TRBD1; CDR3: ASSLKPGQRDYEQY
V: TRBV27; J: TRBJ2-7; D: -; CDR3: ASSSSQGNRAKDYEQY
V: TRBV4-2; J: TRBJ2-7; D: -; CDR3: ASSQASGTGASSYEQY
V: TRBV29-1; J: TRBJ2-7; D: -; CDR3: SVEGDGKTYEQY
V: TRBV7-9; J: TRBJ2-6; D: -; CDR3: ASSQGGANVLT
V: TRBV11-3; J: TRBJ2-7; D: -; CDR3: ASSLGIGLRGSYEQY
V: TRBV19; J: TRBJ2-7; D: -; CDR3: ASSYGQGAYEQY
V: TRBV7-3; J: TRBJ1-5; D: TRBD1; CDR3: ASSSDGTGLLSAQH
V: TRBV4-3; J: TRBJ2-7; D: TRBD2; CDR3: ASSLYSSGSSYEQY
V: TRBV12-2; J: TRBJ2-7; D: -; CDR3: ASRARCAGHSSYEQY
V: TRBV7-3; J: TRBJ2-7; D: -; CDR3: ASSLGIGLRGSYEQY
V: TRBV18; J: TRBJ2-1; D: -; CDR3: ASSPTYNEQF
V: TRBV2; J: TRBJ2-1; D: -; CDR3: ASTGTYNEQF
V: TRBV5-1; J: TRBJ1-5; D: TRBD1; CDR3: ASSLGTGGGQPQH
V: TRBV6-5; J: TRBJ2-7; D: TRBD1; CDR3: ASSSGTGGYEQY
V: TRBV15; J: TRBJ1-1; D: -; CDR3: ATSRDRSRNGDLNTEAF
V: TRBV12-5; J: TRBJ2-7; D: -; CDR3: ASGFDGGYEQY
V: TRBV30; J: TRBJ1-1; D: -; CDR3: AWSPLRLVDTEAF
V: TRBV5-8; J: TRBJ2-6; D: -; CDR3: ASAQSTQSRANVLT
V: TRBV11-1; J: TRBJ2-7; D: -; CDR3: ASSLSGAGHEQY
V: TRBV28; J: TRBJ1-1; D: -; CDR3: ASSQGGSRYTEAF
V: TRBV18; J: TRBJ2-7; D: TRBD2; CDR3: ASSPSGRNPYEQY
V: TRBV14; J: TRBJ2-1; D: TRBD1; CDR3: ASSPDRNEQF
V: TRBV13; J: TRBJ2-2; D: TRBD1; CDR3: ASSPTGEGTGELF
V: TRBV7-9; J: TRBJ2-7; D: TRBD2; CDR3: ASSPDRSSGSSYEQY
V: TRBV2; J: TRBJ2-7; D: -; CDR3: ASSRYKTSFHEQY
V: TRBV7-3; J: TRBJ1-5; D: TRBD1; CDR3: ASSSDGTGLLSAPA
V: TRBV5-1; J: TRBJ2-7; D: TRBD2; CDR3: ASSSPPGTTAYEQY
V: TRBV5-6; J: TRBJ1-1; D: -; CDR3: ASSWANTEAF
V: TRBV11-3; J: TRBJ2-3; D: -; CDR3: ASSSRTRRGDTQY
V: TRBV5-3; J: TRBJ2-6; D: -; CDR3: ARADRGEQSRANVLT
V: TRBV7-3; J: TRBJ1-5; D: TRBD1; CDR3: ASSSDGQACYQPQH
V: TRBV7-3; J: TRBJ1-1; D: -; CDR3: ASSLGGHNWPKAF
V: TRBV4-3; J: TRBJ2-2; D: TRBD1; CDR3: ASSLQGTGELF
V: TRBV7-9; J: TRBJ2-7; D: TRBD2; CDR3: ASSPRISGSDYEQY
V: TRBV7-3; J: TRBJ1-2; D: -; CDR3: ASSLGPNYGYT
V: TRBV10-3; J: TRBJ2-1; D: TRBD2; CDR3: AITGGRTNEQF
V: TRBV11-2; J: TRBJ1-5; D: TRBD1; CDR3: ASSLGLGTEGNLGGPQH
V: TRBV7-9; J: -; D: -; CDR3: ASSPIDSSYEQY
V: TRBV11-1; J: TRBJ2-3; D: -; CDR3: ASSLGGRGADTQY
V: TRBV7-9; J: TRBJ2-3; D: -; CDR3: ASNRDALTDTQY
V: TRBV4-1; J: TRBJ1-1; D: TRBD1; CDR3: ASSQAFRGQNTEAF
V: TRBV5-1; J: -; D: -; CDR3: ASSSLARGNYEQY
V: TRBV7-9; J: TRBJ1-1; D: TRBD1; CDR3: ASSLARTGGGEAF
V: TRBV2; J: TRBJ2-1; D: TRBD2; CDR3: ASSERGVGLAQEQF
V: TRBV6-1; J: TRBJ2-6; D: -; CDR3: ASSEWQFSSGANVLT
V: TRBV5-1; J: TRBJ1-1; D: -; CDR3: ASSEMNTEAF
V: TRBV28; J: TRBJ2-2; D: -; CDR3: ASSPRGTGELF
V: TRBV6-4; J: TRBJ1-5; D: -; CDR3: ASSDTAGFNQPQH
V: TRBV5-6; J: TRBJ1-1; D: TRBD1; CDR3: ASSPGGPGTGPEAF
V: TRBV11-3; J: TRBJ2-1; D: TRBD2; CDR3: ASSPPAGGPREQF
V: TRBV4-3; J: TRBJ1-4; D: -; CDR3: ASSQDIGDNEKLF
V: TRBV11-2; J: TRBJ2-7; D: -; CDR3: ASSLDGTGQY
V: TRBV11-2; J: TRBJ2-1; D: -; CDR3: ASSLERREQF
V: TRBV25-1; J: TRBJ2-1; D: -; CDR3: ASSELPREDNEQF
V: TRBV7-9; J: TRBJ2-7; D: -; CDR3: ASSPPTGSYEQY
V: TRBV2; J: TRBJ2-1; D: TRBD2; CDR3: ASSPSGTGEQF
V: TRBV9; J: TRBJ1-1; D: TRBD1; CDR3: ASSDTGGNTEAF